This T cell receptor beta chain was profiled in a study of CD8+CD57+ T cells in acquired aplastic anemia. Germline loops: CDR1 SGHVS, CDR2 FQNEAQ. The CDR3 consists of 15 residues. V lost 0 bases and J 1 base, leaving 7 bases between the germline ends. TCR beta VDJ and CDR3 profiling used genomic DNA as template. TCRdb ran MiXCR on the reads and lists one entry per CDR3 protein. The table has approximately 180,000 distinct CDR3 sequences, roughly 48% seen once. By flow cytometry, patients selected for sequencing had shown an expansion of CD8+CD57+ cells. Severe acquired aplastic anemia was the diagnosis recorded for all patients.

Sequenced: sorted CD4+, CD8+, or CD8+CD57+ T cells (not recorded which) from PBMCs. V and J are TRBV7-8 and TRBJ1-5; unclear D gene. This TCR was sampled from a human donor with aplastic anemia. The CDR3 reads CASSLAMGSNQPQHF. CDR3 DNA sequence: TGTGCCAGCAGCTTAGCAATGGGAAGCAATCAGCCCCAGCATTTT.